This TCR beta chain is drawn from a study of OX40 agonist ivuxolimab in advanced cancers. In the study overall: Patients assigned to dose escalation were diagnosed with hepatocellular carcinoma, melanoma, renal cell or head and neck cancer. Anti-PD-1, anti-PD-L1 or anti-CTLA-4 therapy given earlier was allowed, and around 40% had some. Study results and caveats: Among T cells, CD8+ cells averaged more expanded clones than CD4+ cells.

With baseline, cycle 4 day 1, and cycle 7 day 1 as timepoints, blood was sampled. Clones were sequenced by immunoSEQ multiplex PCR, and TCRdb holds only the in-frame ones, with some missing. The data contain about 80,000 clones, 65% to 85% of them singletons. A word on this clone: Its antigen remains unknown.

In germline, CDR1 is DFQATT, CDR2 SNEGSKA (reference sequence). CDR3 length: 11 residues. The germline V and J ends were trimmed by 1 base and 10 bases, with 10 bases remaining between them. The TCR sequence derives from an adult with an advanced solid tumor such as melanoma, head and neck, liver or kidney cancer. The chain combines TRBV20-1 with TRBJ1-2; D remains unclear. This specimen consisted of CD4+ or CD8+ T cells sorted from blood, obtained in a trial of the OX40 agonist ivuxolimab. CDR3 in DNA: TGCAGTGCTAGAGGGCCCCAAATCTACACCTTC. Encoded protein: CSARGPQIYTF.